Sequencing of this TCR beta chain was carried out in a study of cytomegalovirus exposure and HLA in healthy donors. General study results and limits: In the roughly 110 validation repertoires, about 94% of cluster scores exceeded 0, per a later analysis.

This table comes from immunoSEQ multiplex PCR, and its TCRdb copy is limited to in-frame clones, with some not included. Found here are 280,000 or so clones, roughly 90% of them singletons; the top ten hold approximately 0.94%. CDR1 and CDR2 from the germline V gene are SGHDT and YYEEEE. Trimming took off 5 bases at V and 4 bases at J, with 7 bases between the two ends. This CDR3 has 12 residues. Remarks on this clone: The antigen remains undetermined.

The chain uses TRBV5-6 and TRBJ2-1, with TRBD1 as a possible D gene (5 bases). The TCR originated in a woman under 30 in good health and CMV-seronegative. Sample: PBMCs. The CDR3 loop is CASRSGYNEQFF. CDR3 DNA: TGTGCCAGCAGATCAGGGTACAATGAGCAGTTCTTC.